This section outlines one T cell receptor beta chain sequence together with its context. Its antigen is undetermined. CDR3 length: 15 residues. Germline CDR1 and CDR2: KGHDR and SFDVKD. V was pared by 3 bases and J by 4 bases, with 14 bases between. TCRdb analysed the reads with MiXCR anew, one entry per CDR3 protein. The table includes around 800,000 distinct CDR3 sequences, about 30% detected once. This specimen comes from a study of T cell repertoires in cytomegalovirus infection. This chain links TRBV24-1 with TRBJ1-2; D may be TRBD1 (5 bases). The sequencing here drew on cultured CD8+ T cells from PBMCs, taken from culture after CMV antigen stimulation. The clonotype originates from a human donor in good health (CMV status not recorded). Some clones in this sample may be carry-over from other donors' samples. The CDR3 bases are TGTGCCACCAGTGATAAGGGCCCGAGGGGCTATGGCTACACCTTC. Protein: CATSDKGPRGYGYTF.